This T cell receptor beta chain was recovered during a study of blood T cell repertoires in COVID-19. Study in general: Material from acute and convalescent COVID-19 was sourced from the United States, Italy and Spain. Nucleic acid was either cDNA or gDNA, and it came from T cells, B-cell-depleted T cells, or PBMCs.

Trimming took 4 bases from V and 0 from J; bases not matched to a gene: 10. The CDR3 contains 19 residues. Germline CDR1 SGHTA, CDR2 FQGTGA. Libraries were prepared by immunoSEQ multiplex PCR; TCRdb keeps only in-frame clonotypes and omits some of them. The repertoire consists of a few hundred thousand clones, with 65% to 85% occurring once and the leading ten covering approximately 2.9%. The sequenced sample consisted of peripheral blood. The receptor was isolated from a middle-aged man with active or convalescent COVID-19. The chain couples TRBV7-3 to TRBJ2-1, with 12 bases that match TRBD2. The CDR3 sequence is CASSYRPGLAGGSYNEQFF. The CDR3 nucleotides read TGTGCCAGCAGCTACAGACCGGGACTAGCGGGCGGCTCCTACAATGAGCAGTTCTTC.